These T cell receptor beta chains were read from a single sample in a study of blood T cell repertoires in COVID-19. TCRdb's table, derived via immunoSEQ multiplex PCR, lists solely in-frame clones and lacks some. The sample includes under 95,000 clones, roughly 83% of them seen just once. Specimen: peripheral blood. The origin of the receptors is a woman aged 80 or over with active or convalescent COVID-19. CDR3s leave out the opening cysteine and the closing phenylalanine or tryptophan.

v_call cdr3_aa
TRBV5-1 ASSLTANTEAF
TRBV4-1 ASMPEASRGHEQY
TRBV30 AWSIGSSVFEQF
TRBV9 ASSVERSGANVLT
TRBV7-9 ASSPPVGPPSYEQY
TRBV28 ASRRGKSSYEQY
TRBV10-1 ASSSNYGYT
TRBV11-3 ASSLGGWLAESLYNEQF
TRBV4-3 ASSQVPGLYYEQY
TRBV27 ASSWKGGYNSPLH
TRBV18 ASSPSPDTGELF
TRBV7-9 ASSLDGNSPLH
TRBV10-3 AISGNRVGNTEAF
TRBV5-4 ASSLLWGTGVDTQY
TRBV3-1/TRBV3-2 ASSHRGLEAF
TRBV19 ASSIVQTNTEAF
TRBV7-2 ASSSLWAGRTGELF
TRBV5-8 ASSLNRAGQPQH
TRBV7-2 ASSLNRGGEKLF
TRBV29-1 SVAGFGTSGGHEQF
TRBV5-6 ASSSGGDQPQH
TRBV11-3 ASSHRRQGTSYEQY
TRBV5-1 ASSSPGNRGLGSEAF
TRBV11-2 ASSLAASGRPDTQY
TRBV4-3 ASSAGSIPYEQY
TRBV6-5 ASRLLGRNTEAF
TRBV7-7 ASSQTRGGVGELF
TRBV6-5 ASRGGAANEQY
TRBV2 ASSVGGGRSNQPQH
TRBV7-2 ASSLATGSHEQY
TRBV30 AWSGRGHEKLF
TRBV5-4 ASSPPLAGEDEQF
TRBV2 ASRKDRSYEQY
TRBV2 ASSIVGAYNSPLH
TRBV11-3 ASSLRTGYISSYNEQF
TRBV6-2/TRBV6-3 ASSLRRSSGNTIY
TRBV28 ASSSASRGQF
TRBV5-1 ASSFGLAGTSTGELF